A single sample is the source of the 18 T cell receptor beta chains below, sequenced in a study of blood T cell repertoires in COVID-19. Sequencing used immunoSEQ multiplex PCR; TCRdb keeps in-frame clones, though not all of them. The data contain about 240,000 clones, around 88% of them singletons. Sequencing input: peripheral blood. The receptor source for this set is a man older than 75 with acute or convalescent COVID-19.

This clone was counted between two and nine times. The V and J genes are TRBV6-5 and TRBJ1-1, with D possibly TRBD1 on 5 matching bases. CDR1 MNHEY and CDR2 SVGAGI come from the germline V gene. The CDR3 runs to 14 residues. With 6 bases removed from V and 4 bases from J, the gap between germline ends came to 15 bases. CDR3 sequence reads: CASSEGAGGTEAFF. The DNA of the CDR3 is TGTGCCAGCAGCGAGGGCGCGGGGGGCACTGAAGCTTTCTTT.

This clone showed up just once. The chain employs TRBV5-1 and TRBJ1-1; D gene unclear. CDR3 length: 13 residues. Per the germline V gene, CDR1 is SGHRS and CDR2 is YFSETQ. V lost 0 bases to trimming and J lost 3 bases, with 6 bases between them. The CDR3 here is CASSLAGDTEAFF. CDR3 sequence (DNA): TGCGCCAGCAGCTTGGCCGGGGACACTGAAGCTTTCTTT.

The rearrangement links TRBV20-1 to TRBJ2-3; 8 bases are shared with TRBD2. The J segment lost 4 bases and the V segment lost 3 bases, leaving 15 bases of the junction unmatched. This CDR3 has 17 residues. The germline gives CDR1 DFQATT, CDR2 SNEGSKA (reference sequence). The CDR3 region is CSASLTSAGTYADTQYF. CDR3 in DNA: TGCAGTGCTAGTCTGACTAGCGCGGGGACCTATGCAGATACGCAGTATTTT.

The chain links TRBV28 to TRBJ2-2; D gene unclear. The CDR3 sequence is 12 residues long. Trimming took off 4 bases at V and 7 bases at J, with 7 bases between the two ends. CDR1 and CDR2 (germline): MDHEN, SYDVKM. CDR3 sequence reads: CASSYSLGELFF. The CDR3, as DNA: TGTGCCAGCAGTTACTCGCTCGGGGAGCTGTTTTTT. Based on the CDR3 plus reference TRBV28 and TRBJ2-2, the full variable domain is DVKVTQSSRYLVKRTGEKVFLECVQDMDHENMFWYRQDPGLGLRLIYFSYDVKMKEKGDIPEGYSVSREKKERFSLILESASTNQTSMYLCASSYSLGELFFGEGSRLTVL.

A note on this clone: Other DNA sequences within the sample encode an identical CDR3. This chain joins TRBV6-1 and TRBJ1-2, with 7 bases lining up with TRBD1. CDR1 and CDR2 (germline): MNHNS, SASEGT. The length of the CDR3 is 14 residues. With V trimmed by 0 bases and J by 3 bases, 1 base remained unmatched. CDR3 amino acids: CASSEAGGDYGYTF. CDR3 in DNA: TGTGCCAGCAGTGAAGCAGGGGGCGACTATGGCTACACCTTC.

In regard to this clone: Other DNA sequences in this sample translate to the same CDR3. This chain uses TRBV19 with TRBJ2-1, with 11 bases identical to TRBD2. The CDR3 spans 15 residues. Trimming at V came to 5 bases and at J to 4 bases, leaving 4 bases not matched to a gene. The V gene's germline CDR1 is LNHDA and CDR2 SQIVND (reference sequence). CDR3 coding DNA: TGTGCCAGTAGTTCGACTAGCGGGGTATACAATGAGCAGTTCTTC. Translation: CASSSTSGVYNEQFF.

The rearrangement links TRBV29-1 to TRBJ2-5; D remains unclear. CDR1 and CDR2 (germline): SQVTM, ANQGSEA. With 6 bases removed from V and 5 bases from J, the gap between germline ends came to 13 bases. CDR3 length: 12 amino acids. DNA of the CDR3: TGCAGCGTCCTCCGAGGAAGGGAGACCCAGTACTTC. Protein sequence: CSVLRGRETQYF.

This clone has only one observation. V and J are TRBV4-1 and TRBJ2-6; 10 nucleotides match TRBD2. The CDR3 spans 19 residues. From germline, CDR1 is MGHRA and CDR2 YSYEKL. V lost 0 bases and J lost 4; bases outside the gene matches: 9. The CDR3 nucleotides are TGCGCCAGCAGCCAAGATATTACTAGCGGGGACCTCGGGGCCAACGTCCTGACTTTC. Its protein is CASSQDITSGDLGANVLTF.

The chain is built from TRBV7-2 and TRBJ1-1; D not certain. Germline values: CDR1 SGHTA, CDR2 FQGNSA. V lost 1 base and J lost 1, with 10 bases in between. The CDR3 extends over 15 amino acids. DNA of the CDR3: TGTGCCAGCAGCTTAGATCGGGGTGCGAACACTGAAGCTTTCTTT. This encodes CASSLDRGANTEAFF.

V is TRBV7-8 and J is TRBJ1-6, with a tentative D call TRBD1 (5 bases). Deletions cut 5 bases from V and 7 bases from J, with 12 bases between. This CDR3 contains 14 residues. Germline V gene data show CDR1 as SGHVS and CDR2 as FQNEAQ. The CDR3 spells CASSRGKGNSPLHF. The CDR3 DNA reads TGTGCCAGCAGCCGAGGGAAGGGGAATTCACCCCTCCACTTT.

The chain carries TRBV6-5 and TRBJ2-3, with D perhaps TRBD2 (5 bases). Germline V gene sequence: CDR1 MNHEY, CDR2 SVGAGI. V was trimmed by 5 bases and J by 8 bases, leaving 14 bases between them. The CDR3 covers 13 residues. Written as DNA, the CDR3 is TGTGCCAGCAGTCAGGCGGCGGGTGCTACGCAGTATTTT. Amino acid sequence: CASSQAAGATQYF.

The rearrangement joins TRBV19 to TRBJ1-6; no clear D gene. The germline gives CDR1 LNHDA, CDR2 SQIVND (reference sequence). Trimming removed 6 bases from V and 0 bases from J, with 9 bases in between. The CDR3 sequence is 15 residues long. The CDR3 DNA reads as TGTGCCAGTAGCCTACAGAGCTCCTATAATTCACCCCTCCACTTT. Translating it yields CASSLQSSYNSPLHF.

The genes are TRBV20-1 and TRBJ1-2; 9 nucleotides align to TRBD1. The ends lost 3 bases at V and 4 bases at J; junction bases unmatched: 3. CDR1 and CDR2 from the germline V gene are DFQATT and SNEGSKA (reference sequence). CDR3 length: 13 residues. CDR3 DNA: TGCAGTGCTAGTGACAGGGGGTCCTATGGCTACACCTTC. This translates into CSASDRGSYGYTF.

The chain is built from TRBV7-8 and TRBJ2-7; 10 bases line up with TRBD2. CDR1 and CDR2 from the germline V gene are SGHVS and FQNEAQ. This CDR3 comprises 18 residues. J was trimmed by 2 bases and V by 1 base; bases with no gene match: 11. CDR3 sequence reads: CASSLVTLAGAPTYEQYF. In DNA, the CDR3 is TGTGCCAGCAGCTTAGTTACCCTAGCGGGAGCCCCCACCTACGAGCAGTACTTC.

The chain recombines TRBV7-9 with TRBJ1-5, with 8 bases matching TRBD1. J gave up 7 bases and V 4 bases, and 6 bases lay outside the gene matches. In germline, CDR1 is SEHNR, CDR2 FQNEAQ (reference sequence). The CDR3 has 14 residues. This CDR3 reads CASSSSTGAQPQHF. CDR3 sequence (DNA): TGTGCCAGCAGCTCCTCGACAGGGGCCCAGCCCCAGCATTTT.

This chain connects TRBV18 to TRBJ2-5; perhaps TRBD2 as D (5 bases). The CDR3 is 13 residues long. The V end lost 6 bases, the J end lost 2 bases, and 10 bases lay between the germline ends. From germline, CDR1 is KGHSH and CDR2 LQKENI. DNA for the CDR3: TGTGCCAGCTCCCAGCCGGGGCAAGAGACCCAGTACTTC. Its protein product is CASSQPGQETQYF.

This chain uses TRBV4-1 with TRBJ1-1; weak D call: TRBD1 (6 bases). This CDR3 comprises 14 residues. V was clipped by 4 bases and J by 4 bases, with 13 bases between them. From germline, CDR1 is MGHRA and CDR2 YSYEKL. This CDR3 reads CASSLGTLSTEAFF. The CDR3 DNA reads TGCGCCAGCAGCCTAGGGACACTGTCCACTGAAGCTTTCTTT.

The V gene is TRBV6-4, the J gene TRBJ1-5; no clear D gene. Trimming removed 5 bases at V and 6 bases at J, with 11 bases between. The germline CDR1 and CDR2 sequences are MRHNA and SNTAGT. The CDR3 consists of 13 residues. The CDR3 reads CASSPSFSQPQHF. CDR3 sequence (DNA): TGTGCCAGCAGTCCCTCCTTTAGTCAGCCCCAGCATTTT.